Each of the 7 T cell receptor beta chains below was sequenced from the same sample in a study of blood T cell repertoires in COVID-19 (dated by TCRdb to 2018 to 2021). Library preparation was by the immunoSEQ multiplex PCR assay. As stored in TCRdb, this immuneACCESS dataset retains in-frame rearrangements with V and J assigned. A fraction of the clones does not appear; measured against another copy, unresolved V genes explain less than half of the discrepancy, and the remainder lacks a known reason. The sample table records about 180,000 clones; about 86% of these occur just once. The leading ten clones occupy around 9% of the sample. Sequences were obtained from peripheral blood. All receptors derive from a man between 45 and 60 years old with active or convalescent COVID-19.

The gene calls are TRBV18 and TRBJ2-1; TRBD2 is a possible D gene (5 bases). The CDR3 is made up of 14 amino acids. V was shortened by 1 base and J by 8 bases, with 12 bases between the two germline ends. Germline V gene sequence: CDR1 KGHSH, CDR2 LQKENI. The CDR3 nucleotides are TGTGCCAGCTCACCACAAGGGAAGGAGGATGAGCAGTTCTTC. Protein: CASSPQGKEDEQFF.

The V call is TRBV30, the J call TRBJ2-5; tentative D call: TRBD1 (6 bases). The CDR3 covers 13 residues. Trimming stripped 0 bases from V and 13 bases from J, with 18 bases between. CDR1 GTSNPN and CDR2 SVGIG come from the germline V gene (reference sequence). DNA for the CDR3: TGTGCCTGGAGTGTGGGCAGGGGCCTACTGCTGTACTTC. The encoded protein is CAWSVGRGLLLYF.

This clone came up a few times. The chain couples TRBV7-9 to TRBJ1-1; 7 nucleotides align to TRBD1. V was pared by 5 bases and J by 8 bases, with 5 bases of the junction left unmatched. The CDR3 is 12 amino acids. CDR1 is SEHNR, CDR2 FQNEAQ, per germline (reference sequence). In nucleotides, the CDR3 is TGTGCCAGCAGCCCGGGACAGTTCGAAGCTTTCTTT. Translated, it gives CASSPGQFEAFF.

CDR3 amino acids: CASKQGANQPQHF. CDR3 nucleotide sequence: TGTGCCAGCAAACAGGGGGCAAACCAGCCCCAGCATTTT. The V gene is TRBV28, the J gene TRBJ1-5; 9 bases align to TRBD1. This CDR3 comprises 13 residues. J was trimmed by 7 bases and V by 7 bases; bases with no gene match: 5. Germline CDR1 and CDR2: MDHEN and SYDVKM.

This chain uses TRBV3-1 (or the pseudogene TRBV3-2) with TRBJ2-2; D ambiguous. Germline V gene data show CDR1 as LGHDT and CDR2 as YNNKEL (reference sequence). The CDR3 is 11 amino acids. V gave up 3 bases and J gave up 9 bases, with 5 bases separating them. In DNA, the CDR3 is TGTGCCAGCAGCCAGGGCTGGGAGCTGTTTTTT. This encodes CASSQGWELFF.

The genes are TRBV19 and TRBJ2-3, with D possibly matching TRBD2 (5 bases). Trimming took 7 bases from V and 2 from J, leaving 16 bases between them. Looked up from germline, CDR1 is LNHDA and CDR2 is SQIVND (reference sequence). The CDR3 is 15 amino acids. CDR3 in amino acids: CASMAFGELTDTQYF. The CDR3 DNA reads TGTGCCAGTATGGCGTTTGGGGAGCTCACAGATACGCAGTATTTT.

This rearrangement joins TRBV5-4 to TRBJ2-3; D remains unclear. Germline V CDR1 and CDR2: SGHNT, YYREEE (reference sequence). This CDR3 has 13 residues. V was shortened by 1 base and J by 4 bases, with 7 bases between the two germline ends. The CDR3: CASSLFLSDTQYF. The CDR3, as DNA: TGTGCCAGCAGCTTGTTTCTGTCAGATACGCAGTATTTT.